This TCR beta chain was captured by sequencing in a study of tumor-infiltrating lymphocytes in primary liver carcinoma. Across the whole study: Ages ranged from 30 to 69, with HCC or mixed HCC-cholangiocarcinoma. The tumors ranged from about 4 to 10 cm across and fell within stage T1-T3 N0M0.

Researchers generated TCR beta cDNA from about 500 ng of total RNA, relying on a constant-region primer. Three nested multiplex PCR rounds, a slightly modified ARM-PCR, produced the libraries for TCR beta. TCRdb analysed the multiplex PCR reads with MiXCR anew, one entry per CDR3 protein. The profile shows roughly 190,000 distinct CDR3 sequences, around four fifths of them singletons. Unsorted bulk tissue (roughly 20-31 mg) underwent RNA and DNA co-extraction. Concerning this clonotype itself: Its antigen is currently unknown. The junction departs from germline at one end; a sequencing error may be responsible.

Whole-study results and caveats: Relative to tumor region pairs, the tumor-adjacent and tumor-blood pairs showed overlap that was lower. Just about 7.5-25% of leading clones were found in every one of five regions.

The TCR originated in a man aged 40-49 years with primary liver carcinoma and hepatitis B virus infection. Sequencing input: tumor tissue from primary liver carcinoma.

CDR3 protein: CASRSSRDSSYDQYF. In nucleotides, the CDR3 is TGTGCCAGCAGATCATCCCGGGACTCCTCCTACGATCAGTATTTC. V and J are TRBV11-1 and TRBJ2-7; possible D gene TRBD2, 6 bases. The CDR3 covers 15 residues. The germline gives CDR1 SGHAT, CDR2 FQDESV (reference sequence).